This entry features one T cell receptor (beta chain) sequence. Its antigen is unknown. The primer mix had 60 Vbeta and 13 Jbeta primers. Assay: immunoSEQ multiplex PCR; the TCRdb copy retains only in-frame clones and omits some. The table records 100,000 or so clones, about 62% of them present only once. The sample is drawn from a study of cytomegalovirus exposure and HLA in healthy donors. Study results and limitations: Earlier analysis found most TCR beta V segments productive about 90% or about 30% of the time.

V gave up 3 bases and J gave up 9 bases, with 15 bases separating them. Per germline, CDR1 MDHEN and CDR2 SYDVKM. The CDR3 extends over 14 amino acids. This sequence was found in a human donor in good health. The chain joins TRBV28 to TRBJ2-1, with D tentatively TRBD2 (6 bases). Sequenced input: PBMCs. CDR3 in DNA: TGTGCCAGCAGTTTGAGACTAGGAGGTCGTGAGCAGTTCTTC. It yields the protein CASSLRLGGREQFF.